These 25 T cell receptor beta chains were sequenced from one sample in a study of T cell changes during pregnancy in multiple sclerosis. The table came from immunoSEQ multiplex PCR; TCRdb's copy has only in-frame clones and leaves some out. Of roughly 48,000 clones listed, approximately 95% are singletons. This sample comprised CD4+ T cells from peripheral blood mononuclear cells, obtained in the first trimester of pregnancy. These TCRs come from a female donor with multiple sclerosis, enrolled in a pregnancy study.

The CDR3 loop reads CSVGLGARTEAFF. The CDR3 region has the DNA TGCAGCGTTGGGTTGGGGGCTCGGACTGAAGCTTTCTTT. V is TRBV29-1 and J is TRBJ1-1; possibly TRBD1 for D (6 bases). The V and J ends lost 4 bases and 5 bases respectively, with 14 bases between them. Germline V gene sequence: CDR1 SQVTM, CDR2 ANQGSEA. The CDR3 length is 13 residues.

Only one count was recorded for this clone. V gene TRBV7-9 combines with J gene TRBJ2-3; TRBD1 agrees at 8 bases. J lost 3 bases, V lost 1 base, and 3 bases had no gene match. Germline V gene data show CDR1 as SEHNR and CDR2 as FQNEAQ (reference sequence). The CDR3 consists of 15 residues. The CDR3 is CASSLGTGWTDTQYF. As DNA, the CDR3 is TGTGCCAGCAGCTTAGGGACAGGGTGGACAGATACGCAGTATTTT.

This rearrangement joins TRBV6-1 to TRBJ1-5; no definite D call. Germline V CDR1 and CDR2: MNHNS, SASEGT. The length of the CDR3 is 12 residues. The V and J ends lost 8 bases and 4 bases respectively, with 9 bases between them. This CDR3 reads CASGLFNQPQHF. The CDR3 DNA follows: TGTGCCAGCGGGCTCTTTAATCAGCCCCAGCATTTT.

The V call is TRBV2, the J call TRBJ1-6; 8 bases line up with TRBD1. The J segment lost 7 bases and the V segment lost 6 bases, leaving 8 bases of the junction unmatched. Germline V gene data show CDR1 as SNHLY and CDR2 as FYNNEI. CDR3 length: 15 amino acids. The CDR3 is CASRLGGTGNSPLHF. The CDR3 DNA follows: TGTGCCAGCAGACTTGGGGGGACAGGCAATTCACCCCTCCACTTT.

The J gene is TRBJ2-1, the V gene TRBV5-1, with 9 bases that match TRBD1. The ends lost 4 bases at V and 6 bases at J; junction bases unmatched: 8. Looked up from germline, CDR1 is SGHRS and CDR2 is YFSETQ. CDR3 size: 15 residues. The CDR3, as DNA: TGCGCCAGCAGCGGCCGTCGGACAGGGGCCAATGAGCAGTTCTTC. Translating gives CASSGRRTGANEQFF.

The chain links TRBV12-2 to TRBJ2-3; no check of the table's D call, TRBD2, against the DNA was made. TRBV12-2 constitutes a pseudogene. This CDR3 is 16 amino acids long. The CDR3 DNA follows: TGTGCAAGTCGCCTCATAGCGGGGGGGCCCCTAGATACGCAGTATTTT. This gives the protein CASRLIAGGPLDTQYF.

This chain links TRBV15 with TRBJ2-7; 9 bases align to TRBD1. J gave up 3 bases and V 1 base, and 4 bases lay outside the gene matches. This CDR3 is built from 15 residues. The germline V gene encodes CDR1 LNHNV and CDR2 YYDKDF (reference sequence). The CDR3 region has the DNA TGTGCCACCAGCAGAGGGTTGGGACAGGGCTACGAGCAGTACTTC. It encodes CATSRGLGQGYEQYF.

The chain couples TRBV10-3 to TRBJ1-1; D might be TRBD1 (5 bases). The CDR3 is made up of 14 amino acids. Germline loops: CDR1 ENHRY, CDR2 SYGVKD. The germline V and J ends were trimmed by 2 bases and 0 bases, with 7 bases remaining between them. The CDR3 nucleotides read TGTGCCATCAGTGAGGGGGACTTGAACACTGAAGCTTTCTTT. It encodes CAISEGDLNTEAFF.

The chain recombines TRBV19 with TRBJ1-1, with D unresolved. V was cut by 6 bases and J by 0 bases, with 11 bases left in between. CDR1 and CDR2 from the germline V gene are LNHDA and SQIVND (reference sequence). CDR3 length: 14 amino acids. Here the CDR3 reads CASRKRAMNTEAFF. CDR3 DNA sequence: TGTGCCAGTAGGAAGAGAGCCATGAACACTGAAGCTTTCTTT.

V and J are TRBV5-1 and TRBJ1-6; D unresolved. The CDR3 sequence is 14 residues long. The V gene's germline CDR1 is SGHRS and CDR2 YFSETQ. Deletions cut 0 bases from V and 5 bases from J, with 6 bases between. The CDR3 bases are TGCGCCAGCAGCTTGGGGCAGGATAATTCACCCCTCCACTTT. It yields the protein CASSLGQDNSPLHF.

This chain connects TRBV5-1 to TRBJ1-1; tentatively, D is TRBD1 (5 bases). In germline, CDR1 is SGHRS, CDR2 YFSETQ. V was clipped by 2 bases and J by 7 bases, with 9 bases between them. The CDR3 sequence is 12 residues long. CDR3 in DNA: TGCGCCAGCAGCTTTCAGGGAAATGAAGCTTTCTTT. This gives the protein CASSFQGNEAFF.

The CDR3 sequence is CASRPLTTGELFF. DNA of the CDR3: TGTGCCAGCAGACCTCTAACCACCGGGGAGCTGTTTTTT. The V gene is TRBV9, the J gene TRBJ2-2, with no clear D. Between the trimmed V and J ends, which lost 5 bases and 4 bases, there was a span of 9 bases. CDR1 and CDR2 from the germline V gene are SGDLS and YYNGEE. The CDR3 is 13 amino acids. Supplemented by reference TRBV9 and TRBJ2-2, the full variable domain reads DSGVTQTPKHLITATGQRVTLRCSPRSGDLSVYWYQQSLDQGLQFLIQYYNGEERAKGNILERFSAQQFPDLHSELNLSSLELGDSALYFCASRPLTTGELFFGEGSRLTVL.

The chain is built from TRBV5-4 and TRBJ2-7, with 7 bases lining up with TRBD2. There are 15 residues in the CDR3. Trimming cost V 4 bases and J 2 bases; bases outside gene matches: 9. CDR1 SGHNT and CDR2 YYREEE come from the germline V gene (reference sequence). The chain's CDR3 is CASSPTGGKTYEQYF. The CDR3 bases are TGTGCCAGCAGCCCGACCGGGGGGAAAACCTACGAGCAGTACTTC. The entire variable domain, with the rest obtained from reference TRBV5-4 and TRBJ2-7, is as follows: ETGVTQSPTHLIKTRGQQVTLRCSSQSGHNTVSWYQQALGQGPQFIFQYYREEENGRGNFPPRFSGLQFPNYSSELNVNALELDDSALYLCASSPTGGKTYEQYFGPGTRLTVT.

There are a few counts of this clone. This chain joins TRBV2 and TRBJ2-7; D may be TRBD1 (6 bases). The V gene lost 6 bases and the J gene lost 7 bases, with 16 bases spanning the gap. This CDR3 spans 13 amino acids. Germline V lookup: CDR1 SNHLY, CDR2 FYNNEI. CDR3 amino acids: CASRHGDIREQYF. DNA for the CDR3: TGTGCCAGCAGACACGGGGACATAAGAGAGCAGTACTTC.

In this sample, this clone turned up once. The rearrangement joins TRBV7-9 to TRBJ2-1; D unresolved. Trimming cost V 3 bases and J 14 bases, with 17 bases left between them. There are 13 residues in the CDR3. Germline assignment: CDR1 SEHNR and CDR2 FQNEAQ (reference sequence). CDR3 DNA: TGTGCCAGCAGCTTGCCAGGTCCTCCCGGCAAGTTCTTC. Its protein product is CASSLPGPPGKFF.

The chain carries TRBV7-8 and TRBJ2-7; TRBD2 aligns across 7 bases. V was pared by 5 bases and J by 4 bases, with 11 bases of the junction left unmatched. This CDR3 comprises 15 residues. Per the germline V gene, CDR1 is SGHVS and CDR2 is FQNEAQ. DNA of the CDR3: TGTGCCAGCAGCCAACGGCGGGGGAAGGGGTACGAGCAGTACTTC. Protein sequence: CASSQRRGKGYEQYF.

The V call is TRBV27, the J call TRBJ1-5, with TRBD1 matching 7 bases. V lost 5 bases, J lost 2 bases, and 9 bases stayed unmatched. The length of the CDR3 is 16 residues. Germline values: CDR1 MNHEY, CDR2 SMNVEV (reference sequence). The CDR3: CASSQNRGVRNQPQHF. The CDR3 bases are TGTGCCAGCAGTCAAAACAGGGGAGTGCGCAATCAGCCCCAGCATTTT.

For this clone: One end of the junction does not line up with germline, which may come from a read error. CDR3 in DNA: TGTGCTAGCAGCTTAGGGGGCGACTACGAGCAGTACTTC. Protein product: CASSLGGDYEQYF. The V gene is TRBV7-7, the J gene TRBJ2-7; TRBD1 agrees at 7 bases. The CDR3 extends over 13 amino acids. Germline lookup yields CDR1 SSHAT and CDR2 FNYEAQ (reference sequence).

This chain uses TRBV6-1 with TRBJ2-1, with D hard to call. Per germline, CDR1 MNHNS and CDR2 SASEGT. This CDR3 comprises 12 residues. The V and J ends lost 2 bases and 10 bases respectively, with 9 bases between them. CDR3 bases: TGTGCCAGCAGTGAATGGCTCTGGGAGCAGTTCTTC. As protein: CASSEWLWEQFF.

This chain uses TRBV18 with TRBJ2-5; D perhaps matches TRBD1 (5 bases). CDR1 is KGHSH and CDR2 is LQKENI in the germline V gene. CDR3 length: 14 amino acids. V lost 3 bases and J lost 0, with 8 bases in between. CDR3 nucleotides: TGTGCCAGCTCACCCTCAGGGAACCAAGAGACCCAGTACTTC. As protein: CASSPSGNQETQYF.

The chain has TRBV7-3 and TRBJ2-2; 10 nucleotides line up with TRBD1. In germline, CDR1 is SGHTA, CDR2 FQGTGA. The CDR3 runs to 18 residues. Losses at the gene ends were 4 bases for V and 2 bases for J; bases not matched to a gene: 10. In DNA, the CDR3 is TGTGCCAGCAGCTCCAAGTCAGGGACAGGGGTTAACACCGGGGAGCTGTTTTTT. Amino acids: CASSSKSGTGVNTGELFF. The entire variable domain, with the rest obtained from reference TRBV7-3 and TRBJ2-2, is as follows: GAGVSQTPSNKVTEKGKYVELRCDPISGHTALYWYRQSLGQGPEFLIYFQGTGAADDSGLPNDRFFAVRPEGSVSTLKIQRTERGDSAVYLCASSSKSGTGVNTGELFFGEGSRLTVL.

The J gene is TRBJ2-1, the V gene TRBV29-1, with D possibly TRBD2 on 5 matching bases. The germline V gene encodes CDR1 SQVTM and CDR2 ANQGSEA. The CDR3 has 15 residues. Trimming took off 1 base at V and 5 bases at J, with 15 bases between the two ends. In nucleotides, the CDR3 is TGCAGCGTTGAAGGAAGCGGCCTTAGGGACAATGAGCAGTTCTTC. Translating gives CSVEGSGLRDNEQFF.

This clone is a singleton in its sample. The genes are TRBV6-5 and TRBJ1-2; D may be TRBD1 (6 bases). CDR1 is MNHEY, CDR2 SVGAGI, per germline. This CDR3 region has 14 residues. Trimming took 2 bases from V and 4 from J, leaving 11 bases between them. The CDR3 reads CASSYGPGVYGYTF. CDR3 DNA sequence: TGTGCCAGCAGTTACGGTCCAGGGGTCTATGGCTACACCTTC.

The chain links TRBV19 to TRBJ1-2; 9 bases match TRBD1. The CDR3 runs to 17 residues. The germline V gene has CDR1 LNHDA and CDR2 SQIVND (reference sequence). Trimming cost V 0 bases and J 0 bases; bases outside gene matches: 5. The CDR3 protein is CASSIDARTGANYGYTF. In DNA form, the CDR3 reads TGTGCCAGTAGTATAGATGCCCGGACAGGGGCTAACTATGGCTACACCTTC. Together with reference TRBV19 and TRBJ1-2, the CDR3 gives the full variable domain: DGGITQSPKYLFRKEGQNVTLSCEQNLNHDAMYWYRQDPGQGLRLIYYSQIVNDFQKGDIAEGYSVSREKKESFPLTVTSAQKNPTAFYLCASSIDARTGANYGYTFGSGTRLTVV.

The V gene is TRBV14, the J gene TRBJ1-4; D is undetermined. CDR1 SGHDN and CDR2 FVKESK come from the germline V gene. The CDR3 runs to 13 residues. With 3 bases removed from V and 7 bases from J, the gap between germline ends came to 9 bases. The CDR3, as DNA: TGTGCCAGCAGCCAGGGCCGTGGTGAAAAACTGTTTTTT. It yields the protein CASSQGRGEKLFF. Variable domain in full (rest from reference TRBV14 and TRBJ1-4): EAGVTQFPSHSVIEKGQTVTLRCDPISGHDNLYWYRRVMGKEIKFLLHFVKESKQDESGMPNNRFLAERTGGTYSTLKVQPAELEDSGVYFCASSQGRGEKLFFGSGTQLSVL.